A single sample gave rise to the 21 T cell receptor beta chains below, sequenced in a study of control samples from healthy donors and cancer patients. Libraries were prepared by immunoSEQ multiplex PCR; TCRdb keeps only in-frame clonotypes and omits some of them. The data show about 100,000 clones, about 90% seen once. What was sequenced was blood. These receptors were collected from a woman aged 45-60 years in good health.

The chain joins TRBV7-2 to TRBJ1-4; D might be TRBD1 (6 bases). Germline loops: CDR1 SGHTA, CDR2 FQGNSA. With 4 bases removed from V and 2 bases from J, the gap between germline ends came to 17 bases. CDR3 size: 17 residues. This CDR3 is CASSYNGPGVTNEKLFF. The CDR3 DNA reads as TGTGCCAGCAGCTATAATGGGCCAGGGGTTACTAATGAAAAACTGTTTTTT.

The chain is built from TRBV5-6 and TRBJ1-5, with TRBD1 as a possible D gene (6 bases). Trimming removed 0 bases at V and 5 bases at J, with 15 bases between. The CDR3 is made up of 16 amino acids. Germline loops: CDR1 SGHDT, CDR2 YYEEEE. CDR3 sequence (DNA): TGTGCCAGCAGCTTGGCCACAGGGAGAGTCGATCAGCCCCAGCATTTT. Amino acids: CASSLATGRVDQPQHF.

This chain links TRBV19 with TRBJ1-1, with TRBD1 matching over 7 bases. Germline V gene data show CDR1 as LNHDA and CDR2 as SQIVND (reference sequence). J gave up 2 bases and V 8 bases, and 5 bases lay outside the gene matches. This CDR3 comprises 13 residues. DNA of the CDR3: TGTGCCAGTTCTAGGGACAGAAACACTGAAGCTTTCTTT. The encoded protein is CASSRDRNTEAFF.

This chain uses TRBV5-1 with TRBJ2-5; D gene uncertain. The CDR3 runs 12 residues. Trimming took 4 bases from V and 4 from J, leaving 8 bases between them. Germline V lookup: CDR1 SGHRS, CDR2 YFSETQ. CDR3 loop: CASSHPRETQYF. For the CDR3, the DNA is TGCGCCAGCAGCCACCCCCGAGAGACCCAGTACTTC.

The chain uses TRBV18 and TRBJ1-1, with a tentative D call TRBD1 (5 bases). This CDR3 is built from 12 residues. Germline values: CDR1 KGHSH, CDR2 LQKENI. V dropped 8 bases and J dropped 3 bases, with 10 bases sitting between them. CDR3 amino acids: CASGGRDTEAFF. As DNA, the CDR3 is TGTGCCAGCGGGGGAAGGGACACTGAAGCTTTCTTT.

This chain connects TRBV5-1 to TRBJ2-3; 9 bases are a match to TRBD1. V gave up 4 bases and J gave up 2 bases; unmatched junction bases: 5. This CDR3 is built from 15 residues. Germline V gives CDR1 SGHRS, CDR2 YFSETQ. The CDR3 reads CASSPGTGLTDTQYF. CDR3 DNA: TGCGCCAGCAGCCCCGGGACAGGGCTCACAGATACGCAGTATTTT.

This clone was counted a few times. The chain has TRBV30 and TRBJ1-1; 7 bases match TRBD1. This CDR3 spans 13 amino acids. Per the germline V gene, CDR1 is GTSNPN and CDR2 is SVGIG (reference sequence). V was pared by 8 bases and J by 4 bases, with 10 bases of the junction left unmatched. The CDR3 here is CAKLTGDSTEAFF. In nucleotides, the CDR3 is TGTGCCAAACTGACGGGGGACAGCACTGAAGCTTTCTTT. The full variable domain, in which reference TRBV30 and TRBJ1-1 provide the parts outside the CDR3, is SQTIHQWPATLVQPVGSPLSLECTVEGTSNPNLYWYRQAAGRGLQLLFYSVGIGQISSEVPQNLSASRPQDRQFILSSKKLLLSDSGFYLCAKLTGDSTEAFFGQGTRLTVV.

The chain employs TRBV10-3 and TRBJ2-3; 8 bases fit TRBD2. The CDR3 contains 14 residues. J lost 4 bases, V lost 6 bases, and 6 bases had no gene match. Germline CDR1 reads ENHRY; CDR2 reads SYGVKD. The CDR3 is CAISERELADTQYF. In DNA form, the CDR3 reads TGTGCCATCAGCGAGCGGGAGCTTGCAGATACGCAGTATTTT.

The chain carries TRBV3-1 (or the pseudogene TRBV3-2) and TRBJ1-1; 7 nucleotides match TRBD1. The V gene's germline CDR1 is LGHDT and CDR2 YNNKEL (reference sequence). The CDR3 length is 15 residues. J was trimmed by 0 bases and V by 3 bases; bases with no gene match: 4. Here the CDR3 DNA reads TGTGCCAGCAGCCATGTCAGGGGGATGAACACTGAAGCTTTCTTT. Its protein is CASSHVRGMNTEAFF.

The DNA of the CDR3 is TGCGCCAGCAGCTTGAATCCGTGGGTCCCAGATGGCGATACGCAGTATTTT. Amino acids: CASSLNPWVPDGDTQYF. The chain couples TRBV5-1 to TRBJ2-3, with unresolved D. Germline CDR1 reads SGHRS; CDR2 reads YFSETQ. V was pared by 1 base and J by 6 bases, with 21 bases between. This CDR3 is built from 17 residues.

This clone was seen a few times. The CDR3 region has the DNA TGTGCCAGCTCACCGGGACAGGGTAACAGTTCACCCCTCCACTTT. Translation: CASSPGQGNSSPLHF. This chain uses TRBV18 with TRBJ1-6; TRBD1 aligns across 9 bases. This CDR3 region has 15 residues. The trim removed 3 bases at V and 9 bases at J, leaving 6 bases unmatched. The germline gives CDR1 KGHSH, CDR2 LQKENI.

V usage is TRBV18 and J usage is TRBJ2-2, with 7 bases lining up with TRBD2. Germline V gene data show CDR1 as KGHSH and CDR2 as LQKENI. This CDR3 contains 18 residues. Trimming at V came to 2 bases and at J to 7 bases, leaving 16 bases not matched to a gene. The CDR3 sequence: CASSPIVSREATGGELFF. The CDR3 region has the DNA TGTGCCAGCTCACCAATTGTGTCTCGGGAGGCCACCGGCGGGGAGCTGTTTTTT.

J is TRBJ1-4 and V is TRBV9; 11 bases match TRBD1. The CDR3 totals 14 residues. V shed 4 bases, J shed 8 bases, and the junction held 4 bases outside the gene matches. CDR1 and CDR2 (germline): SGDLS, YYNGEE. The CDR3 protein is CASSRDRGKEKLFF. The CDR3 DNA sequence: TGTGCCAGCAGCCGGGACAGGGGGAAAGAAAAACTGTTTTTT.

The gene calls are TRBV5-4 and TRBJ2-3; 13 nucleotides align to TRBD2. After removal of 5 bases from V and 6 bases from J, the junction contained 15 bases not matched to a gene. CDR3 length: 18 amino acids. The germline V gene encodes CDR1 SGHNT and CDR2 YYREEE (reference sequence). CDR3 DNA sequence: TGTGCCAGCAGAGTAGGACTAGCGGGGGCCGTAGGTGAGGATACGCAGTATTTT. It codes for CASRVGLAGAVGEDTQYF.

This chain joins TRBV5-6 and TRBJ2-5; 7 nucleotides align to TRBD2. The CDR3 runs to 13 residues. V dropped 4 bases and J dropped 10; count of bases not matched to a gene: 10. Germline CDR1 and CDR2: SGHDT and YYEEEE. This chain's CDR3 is CASSLHQGGDQYF. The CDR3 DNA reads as TGTGCCAGCAGCCTTCACCAGGGAGGGGACCAGTACTTC.

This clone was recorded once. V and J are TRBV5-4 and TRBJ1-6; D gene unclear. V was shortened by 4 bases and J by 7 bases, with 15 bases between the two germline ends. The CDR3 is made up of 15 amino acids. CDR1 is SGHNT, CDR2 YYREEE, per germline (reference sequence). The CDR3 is CASSPDQYGNSPLHF. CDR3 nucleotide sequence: TGTGCCAGCAGCCCTGATCAGTATGGGAATTCACCCCTCCACTTT.

The chain's CDR3 is CASSPAVGDSPLHF. The CDR3 DNA sequence: TGTGCCAGCAGCCCTGCAGTGGGGGATTCACCCCTCCACTTT. The chain is built from TRBV7-9 and TRBJ1-6; perhaps TRBD1 as D (5 bases). The ends were cut back, 5 bases at V and 8 bases at J, with 13 bases in the middle. Germline CDR1 SEHNR, CDR2 FQNEAQ (reference sequence). The CDR3 runs to 14 residues.

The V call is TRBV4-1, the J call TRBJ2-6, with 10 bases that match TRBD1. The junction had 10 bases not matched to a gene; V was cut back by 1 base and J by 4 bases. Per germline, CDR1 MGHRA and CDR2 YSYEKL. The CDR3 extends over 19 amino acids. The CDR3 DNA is TGCGCCAGCAGCCAAGTACCGGGACAGGGGCAGGCGGGGGCCAACGTCCTGACTTTC. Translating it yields CASSQVPGQGQAGANVLTF.

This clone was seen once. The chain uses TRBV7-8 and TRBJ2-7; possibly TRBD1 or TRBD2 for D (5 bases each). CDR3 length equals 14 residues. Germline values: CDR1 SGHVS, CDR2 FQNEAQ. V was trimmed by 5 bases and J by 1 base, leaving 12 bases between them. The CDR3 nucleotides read TGTGCCAGCAGCGGACGTTGGGGGTCCTACGAGCAGTACGTC. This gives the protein CASSGRWGSYEQYV.

The CDR3 sequence: CASSFVLTTQFDGYTF. CDR3 bases: TGTGCCAGCAGTTTTGTCCTTACGACTCAATTCGACGGCTACACCTTC. This chain joins TRBV5-6 and TRBJ1-2; no definite D call. V dropped 5 bases and J dropped 8 bases, with 25 bases sitting between them. This CDR3 spans 16 amino acids. Germline V lookup: CDR1 SGHDT, CDR2 YYEEEE. The full variable domain, with the rest looked up from reference TRBV5-6 and TRBJ1-2, is DAGVTQSPTHLIKTRGQQVTLRCSPKSGHDTVSWYQQALGQGPQFIFQYYEEEERQRGNFPDRFSGHQFPNYSSELNVNALLLGDSALYLCASSFVLTTQFDGYTFGSGTRLTVV.

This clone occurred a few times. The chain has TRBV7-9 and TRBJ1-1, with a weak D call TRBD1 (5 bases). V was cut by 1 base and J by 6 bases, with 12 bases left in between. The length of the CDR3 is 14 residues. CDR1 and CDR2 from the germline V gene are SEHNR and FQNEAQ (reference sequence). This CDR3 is CASSLVGEAPEAFF. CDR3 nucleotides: TGTGCCAGCAGCTTAGTAGGGGAGGCGCCTGAAGCTTTCTTT.